One and the same sample provided the 21 T cell receptor beta chains below, sequenced in a study of shared clonotypes between healthy human individuals. The repertoire was sequenced with immunoSEQ multiplex PCR; TCRdb's copy has only in-frame clones and lacks some. This sample yields about 2 million clones, of which 85% to 95% are seen a single time; about 0.13% belongs to the top ten. What was sequenced was naive CD4+ T cells sorted from blood. Subset specified: CD45RA+ positively selected. All receptors derive from a man aged 18 to 29 in good health.

The rearrangement uses TRBV7-6 and TRBJ1-5; possible D gene TRBD1, 6 bases. Trimming stripped 1 base from V and 4 bases from J, with 11 bases between. This CDR3 spans 15 amino acids. CDR1 is SGHVS and CDR2 is FNYEAQ in the germline V gene. This chain's CDR3 is CASSLGDRKNQPQHF. The CDR3 DNA reads as TGTGCCAGCAGCTTAGGAGACAGGAAGAATCAGCCCCAGCATTTT.

The V gene is TRBV6-6, the J gene TRBJ2-7; 9 nucleotides line up with TRBD2. V dropped 1 base and J dropped 0; count of bases not matched to a gene: 4. The germline V gene has CDR1 MNHNY and CDR2 SVGAGI (reference sequence). This CDR3 has 16 amino acids. The CDR3 DNA follows: TGTGCCAGCAGTTACTTGGCTAGCGGGAACTCCTACGAGCAGTACTTC. Its translation is CASSYLASGNSYEQYF.

The chain carries TRBV5-4 and TRBJ1-5, with 10 bases matching TRBD1. Trimming at V came to 3 bases and at J to 3 bases, leaving 15 bases not matched to a gene. The CDR3 is 19 residues long. Germline assignment: CDR1 SGHNT and CDR2 YYREEE (reference sequence). This chain's CDR3 is CASSSTMGGTGALNQPQHF. The DNA of the CDR3 is TGTGCCAGCAGCTCAACGATGGGTGGGACAGGGGCCCTCAATCAGCCCCAGCATTTT.

The chain links TRBV6-5 to TRBJ1-2; D is unclear. The CDR3 contains 15 residues. Deletions cut 7 bases from V and 0 bases from J, with 15 bases between. Germline values: CDR1 MNHEY, CDR2 SVGAGI. The CDR3 region has the DNA TGTGCCAGCAAGGTCGGAGGGTCTACTAACTATGGCTACACCTTC. Translation gives CASKVGGSTNYGYTF.

The chain carries TRBV28 and TRBJ1-2, with TRBD1 matching over 8 bases. The length of the CDR3 is 15 residues. Per the germline V gene, CDR1 is MDHEN and CDR2 is SYDVKM. The V gene end was trimmed by 4 bases and the J gene end by 3 bases; junction bases not matched to a gene: 7. The CDR3 DNA is TGTGCCAGCAGTTCTCCCAGACAGGGGTACTATGGCTACACCTTC. It is translated as CASSSPRQGYYGYTF.

Regarding this clone: This sample also contains other DNA sequences that code for the same CDR3. The V gene is TRBV10-3, the J gene TRBJ2-3; D gene ambiguous. This CDR3 contains 12 residues. Between the trimmed V and J ends, which lost 6 bases and 2 bases, there was a span of 6 bases. CDR1 and CDR2 (germline): ENHRY, SYGVKD. Here the CDR3 DNA reads TGTGCCATCAGCGGTCCCACAGATACGCAGTATTTT. As protein: CAISGPTDTQYF.

This sequence joins TRBV6-5 and TRBJ2-7; D unclear. Trimming cost V 6 bases and J 0 bases, with 12 bases left between them. Per germline, CDR1 MNHEY and CDR2 SVGAGI. This CDR3 region has 14 residues. CDR3 sequence (DNA): TGTGCCAGCAGCCGCGGACGACCCTCCTACGAGCAGTACTTC. Encoded protein: CASSRGRPSYEQYF.

The chain employs TRBV10-3 and TRBJ1-1, with unresolved D. In germline, CDR1 is ENHRY, CDR2 SYGVKD. CDR3 length equals 13 residues. V gave up 4 bases and J gave up 0 bases, with 6 bases separating them. This CDR3 reads CAISGPMNTEAFF. CDR3 DNA sequence: TGTGCCATCAGTGGGCCCATGAACACTGAAGCTTTCTTT.

CDR3 DNA: TGTGCCAGCGGACAAAGGGGAGATTTGGAGTTCTTC. Residues: CASGQRGDLEFF. V usage is TRBV2 and J usage is TRBJ2-1; D might be TRBD1 or TRBD2, each matching 5 bases. In germline, CDR1 is SNHLY, CDR2 FYNNEI. This CDR3 region has 12 residues. Trimming took 8 bases from V and 14 from J, leaving 19 bases between them.

The chain has TRBV11-2 and TRBJ2-5; D gene unclear. Germline assignment: CDR1 SGHAT and CDR2 FQNNGV. This CDR3 is built from 13 residues. Trimming took off 0 bases at V and 5 bases at J, with 7 bases between the two ends. The CDR3 reads CASSLDQVETQYF. In DNA form, the CDR3 reads TGTGCCAGCAGCTTAGACCAGGTGGAGACCCAGTACTTC.

The chain recombines TRBV7-2 with TRBJ2-3; 7 nucleotides agree with TRBD2. Looked up from germline, CDR1 is SGHTA and CDR2 is FQGNSA. V was pared by 4 bases and J by 0 bases, with 7 bases of the junction left unmatched. This CDR3 comprises 16 residues. DNA of the CDR3: TGTGCCAGCAGCTCGGTAGCGGGCACTAGCACAGATACGCAGTATTTT. Translating it yields CASSSVAGTSTDTQYF.

This chain links TRBV5-1 with TRBJ2-7, with D unclear. Trimming pared 0 bases from V and 6 bases from J, leaving 7 bases between. The V gene's germline CDR1 is SGHRS and CDR2 YFSETQ. The CDR3 extends over 12 amino acids. The CDR3 coding sequence is TGCGCCAGCAGCTTGGGGTTTTCCGAGCAGTACTTC. Amino acids: CASSLGFSEQYF.

The chain employs TRBV9 and TRBJ2-7; D ambiguous. The V and J ends lost 3 bases and 5 bases respectively, with 9 bases between them. The CDR3 runs to 12 residues. Germline CDR1 and CDR2: SGDLS and YYNGEE. For the CDR3, the DNA is TGTGCCAGCAGCGCCGAGTCTGACGAGCAGTACTTC. Translating it yields CASSAESDEQYF.

The DNA of the CDR3 is TGTGCCAGCAGTGCCCCCCCGGGTCAGACCCAGTACTTC. As protein: CASSAPPGQTQYF. The rearrangement joins TRBV6-6 to TRBJ2-5; D uncertain. This CDR3 is built from 13 residues. Trimming took off 5 bases at V and 6 bases at J, with 13 bases between the two ends. Germline V gene data show CDR1 as MNHNY and CDR2 as SVGAGI (reference sequence).

The chain combines TRBV12-5 with TRBJ1-2; possibly TRBD1 for D (5 bases). Deletions cut 8 bases from V and 1 base from J, with 14 bases between. Per the germline V gene, CDR1 is LGHNT and CDR2 is FRNRAP. The CDR3 has 14 residues. Written as DNA, the CDR3 is TGTGCTAGTTTAGGGGCGGCGCGTAACTATGGCTACACCTTC. Amino acid sequence: CASLGAARNYGYTF.

The genes are TRBV29-1 and TRBJ1-1; TRBD1 might be the D (6 bases). The CDR3 runs 14 residues. Trimming pared 6 bases from V and 3 bases from J, leaving 17 bases between. From germline, CDR1 is SQVTM and CDR2 ANQGSEA. In DNA form, the CDR3 reads TGCAGCGTGCAGCAGAACAGGGCGGACACTGAAGCTTTCTTT. Translated: CSVQQNRADTEAFF.

Only one count was recorded for this clone. The chain uses TRBV4-1 and TRBJ1-6; D ambiguous. CDR1 and CDR2 (germline): MGHRA, YSYEKL. Trimming left V 4 bases short and J 0 bases short, with 10 bases between. This CDR3 region has 16 residues. CDR3 loop: CASSPLYASYNSPLHF. The CDR3 nucleotides read TGCGCCAGCAGCCCGCTATACGCCTCCTATAATTCACCCCTCCACTTT.

V gene TRBV2 combines with J gene TRBJ2-3, with D hard to call. The V and J ends lost 0 bases and 2 bases respectively, with 9 bases between them. Germline V gene data show CDR1 as SNHLY and CDR2 as FYNNEI. CDR3 length equals 15 residues. CDR3 loop: CASSEALGDTDTQYF. Written as DNA, the CDR3 is TGTGCCAGCAGTGAAGCGCTTGGGGACACAGATACGCAGTATTTT. Drawing the rest from reference TRBV2 and TRBJ2-3, the complete variable domain is EPEVTQTPSHQVTQMGQEVILRCVPISNHLYFYWYRQILGQKVEFLVSFYNNEISEKSEIFDDQFSVERPDGSNFTLKIRSTKLEDSAMYFCASSEALGDTDTQYFGPGTRLTVL.

The chain's CDR3 is CASSFGDRVGSEQFF. The DNA of the CDR3 is TGTGCCAGCAGTTTTGGGGACAGGGTAGGGAGTGAGCAGTTCTTC. The V gene is TRBV28, the J gene TRBJ2-1, with 9 bases fitting TRBD1. CDR3 length equals 15 residues. The ends lost 3 bases at V and 9 bases at J; junction bases unmatched: 9. The germline V gene encodes CDR1 MDHEN and CDR2 SYDVKM.

V gene TRBV28 combines with J gene TRBJ2-5; tentative D call: TRBD1 (7 bases). Germline V gene lookup returns CDR1 MDHEN and CDR2 SYDVKM. The germline V and J ends were trimmed by 8 bases and 1 base, with 11 bases remaining between them. The CDR3 has 13 amino acids. DNA of the CDR3: TGTGCCAGCGCCCAGGGGGGCCAAGAGACCCAGTACTTC. Translated: CASAQGGQETQYF.

The chain is built from TRBV4-2 and TRBJ1-3; D call uncertain. The CDR3 has 14 residues. The V end was cut by 4 bases, the J end by 3 bases, with 10 bases between. Germline V CDR1 and CDR2: LGHNA, YNFKEQ. CDR3 DNA: TGTGCCAGCAGCCCAAACACAAATGGAAACACCATATATTTT. Residues: CASSPNTNGNTIYF.